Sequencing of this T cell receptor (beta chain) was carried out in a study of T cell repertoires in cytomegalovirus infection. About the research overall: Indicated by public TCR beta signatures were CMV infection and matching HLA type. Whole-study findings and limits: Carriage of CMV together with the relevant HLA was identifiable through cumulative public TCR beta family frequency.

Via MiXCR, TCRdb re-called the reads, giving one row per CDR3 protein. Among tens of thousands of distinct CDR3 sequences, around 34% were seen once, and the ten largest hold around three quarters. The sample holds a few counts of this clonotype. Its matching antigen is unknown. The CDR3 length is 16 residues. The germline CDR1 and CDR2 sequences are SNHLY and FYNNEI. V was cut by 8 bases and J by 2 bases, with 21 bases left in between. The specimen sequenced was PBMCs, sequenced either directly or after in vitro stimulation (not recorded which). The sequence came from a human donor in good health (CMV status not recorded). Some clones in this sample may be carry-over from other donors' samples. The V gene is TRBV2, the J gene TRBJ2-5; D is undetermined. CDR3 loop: CASEIISLTSQETQYF. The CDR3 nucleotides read TGTGCCAGCGAGATTATCTCTTTGACAAGTCAAGAGACCCAGTACTTC.